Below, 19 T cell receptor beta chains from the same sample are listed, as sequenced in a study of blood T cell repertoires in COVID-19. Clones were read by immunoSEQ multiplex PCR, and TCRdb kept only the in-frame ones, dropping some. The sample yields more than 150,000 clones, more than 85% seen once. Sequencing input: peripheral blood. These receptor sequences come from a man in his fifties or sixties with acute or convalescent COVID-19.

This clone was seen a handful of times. In DNA, the CDR3 is TGCGCCAGCAGCGGGACTAGCGCCGCGAACACCGGGGAGCTGTTTTTT. Amino acids: CASSGTSAANTGELFF. The genes are TRBV5-1 and TRBJ2-2, with 10 bases aligning to TRBD2. CDR1 and CDR2 (germline): SGHRS, YFSETQ. V dropped 4 bases and J dropped 0; count of bases not matched to a gene: 3. The CDR3 sequence is 16 residues long. Full variable domain (outside the CDR3, taken from reference TRBV5-1 and TRBJ2-2): KAGVTQTPRYLIKTRGQQVTLSCSPISGHRSVSWYQQTPGQGLQFLFEYFSETQRNKGNFPGRFSGRQFSNSRSEMNVSTLELGDSALYLCASSGTSAANTGELFFGEGSRLTVL.

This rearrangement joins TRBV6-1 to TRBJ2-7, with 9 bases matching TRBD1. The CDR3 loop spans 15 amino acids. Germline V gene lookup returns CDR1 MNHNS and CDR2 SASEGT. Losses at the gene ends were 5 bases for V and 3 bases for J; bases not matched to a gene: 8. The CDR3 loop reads CASSSPGQGDYEQYV. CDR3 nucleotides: TGTGCCAGCAGTAGCCCGGGACAGGGCGACTACGAGCAGTACGTC.

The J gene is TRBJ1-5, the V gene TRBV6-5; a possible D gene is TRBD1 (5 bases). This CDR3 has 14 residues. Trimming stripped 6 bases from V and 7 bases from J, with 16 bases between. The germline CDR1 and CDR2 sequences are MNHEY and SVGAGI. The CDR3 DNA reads TGTGCCAGCAGGGCCTCGGGGGAGGGACAGCCCCAGCATTTT. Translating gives CASRASGEGQPQHF.

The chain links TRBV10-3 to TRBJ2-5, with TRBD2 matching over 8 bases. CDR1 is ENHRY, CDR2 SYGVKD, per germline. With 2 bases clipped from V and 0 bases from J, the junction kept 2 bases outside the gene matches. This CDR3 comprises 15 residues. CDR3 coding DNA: TGTGCCATCAGTGAGCTAGCGGGTCACCAAGAGACCCAGTACTTC. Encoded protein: CAISELAGHQETQYF.

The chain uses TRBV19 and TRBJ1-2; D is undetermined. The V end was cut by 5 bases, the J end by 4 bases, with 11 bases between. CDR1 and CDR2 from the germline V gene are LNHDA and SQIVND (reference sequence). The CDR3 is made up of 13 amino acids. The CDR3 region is CASSFGPTYGYTF. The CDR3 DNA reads TGTGCCAGTAGTTTCGGTCCCACCTATGGCTACACCTTC.

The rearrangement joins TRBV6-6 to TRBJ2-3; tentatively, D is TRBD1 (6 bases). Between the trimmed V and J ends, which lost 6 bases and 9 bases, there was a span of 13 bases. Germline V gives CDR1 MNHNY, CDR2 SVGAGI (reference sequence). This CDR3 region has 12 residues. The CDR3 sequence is CASRLTGQTQYF. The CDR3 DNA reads TGTGCCAGCAGGTTGACAGGCCAAACGCAGTATTTT.

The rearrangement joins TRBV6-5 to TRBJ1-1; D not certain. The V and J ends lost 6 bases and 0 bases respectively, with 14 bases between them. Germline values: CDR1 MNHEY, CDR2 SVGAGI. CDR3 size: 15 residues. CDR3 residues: CASSRSMTLNTEAFF. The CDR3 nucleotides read TGTGCCAGCAGCCGATCTATGACATTGAACACTGAAGCTTTCTTT.

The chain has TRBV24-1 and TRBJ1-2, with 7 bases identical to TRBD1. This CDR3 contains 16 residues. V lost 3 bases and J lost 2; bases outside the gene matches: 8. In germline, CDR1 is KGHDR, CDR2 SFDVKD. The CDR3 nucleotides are TGTGCCACCAGTGATGGCTGGACAGGTTCAAACTATGGCTACACCTTC. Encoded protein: CATSDGWTGSNYGYTF.

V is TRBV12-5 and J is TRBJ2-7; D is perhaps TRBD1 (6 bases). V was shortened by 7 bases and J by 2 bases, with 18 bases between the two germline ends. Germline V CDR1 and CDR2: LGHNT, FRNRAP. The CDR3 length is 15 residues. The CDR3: CASAFTGLGAYEQYF. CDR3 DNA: TGTGCTAGTGCTTTCACAGGGTTGGGGGCCTACGAGCAGTACTTC.

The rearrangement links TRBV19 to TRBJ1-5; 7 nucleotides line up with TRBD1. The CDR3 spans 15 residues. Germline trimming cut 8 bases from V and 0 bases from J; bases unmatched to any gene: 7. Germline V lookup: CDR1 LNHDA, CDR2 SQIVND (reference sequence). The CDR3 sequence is CASADRAHSNQPQHF. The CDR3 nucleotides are TGTGCCAGTGCTGACAGGGCCCATAGCAATCAGCCCCAGCATTTT.

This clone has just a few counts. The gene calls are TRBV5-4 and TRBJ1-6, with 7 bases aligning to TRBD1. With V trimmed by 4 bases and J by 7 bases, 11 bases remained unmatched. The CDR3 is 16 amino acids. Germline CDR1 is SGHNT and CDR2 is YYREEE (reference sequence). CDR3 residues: CASSLTGSWLNSPLHF. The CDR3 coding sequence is TGTGCCAGCAGCCTGACAGGGAGTTGGCTGAATTCACCCCTCCACTTT.

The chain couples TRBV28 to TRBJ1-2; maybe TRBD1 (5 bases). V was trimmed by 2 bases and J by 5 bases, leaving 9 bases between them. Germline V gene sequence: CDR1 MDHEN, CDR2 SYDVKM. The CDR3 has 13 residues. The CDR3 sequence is CASSLGGWYGYTF. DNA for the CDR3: TGTGCCAGCAGTTTAGGGGGGTGGTATGGCTACACCTTC.

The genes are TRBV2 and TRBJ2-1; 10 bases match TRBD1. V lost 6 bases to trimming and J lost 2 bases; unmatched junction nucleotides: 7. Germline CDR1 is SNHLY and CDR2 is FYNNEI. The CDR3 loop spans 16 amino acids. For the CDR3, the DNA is TGTGCCAGCAGAGGAACCGGGACAGGGGCCTACAATGAGCAGTTCTTC. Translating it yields CASRGTGTGAYNEQFF.

The CDR3 DNA reads TGTGCCAGCAGTGGGCTCAGGGGGCTCGATGAAAAACTGTTTTTT. It encodes CASSGLRGLDEKLFF. This chain uses TRBV2 with TRBJ1-4; 8 positions match TRBD1. This CDR3 has 15 residues. After removal of 4 bases from V and 6 bases from J, the junction contained 7 bases not matched to a gene. Per the germline V gene, CDR1 is SNHLY and CDR2 is FYNNEI.

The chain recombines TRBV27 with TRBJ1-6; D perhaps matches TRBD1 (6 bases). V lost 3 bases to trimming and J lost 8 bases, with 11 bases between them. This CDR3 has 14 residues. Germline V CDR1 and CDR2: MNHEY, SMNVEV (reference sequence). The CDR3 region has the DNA TGTGCCAGCAGTTTCAGGGGAGCGTATTCACCCCTCCACTTT. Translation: CASSFRGAYSPLHF.

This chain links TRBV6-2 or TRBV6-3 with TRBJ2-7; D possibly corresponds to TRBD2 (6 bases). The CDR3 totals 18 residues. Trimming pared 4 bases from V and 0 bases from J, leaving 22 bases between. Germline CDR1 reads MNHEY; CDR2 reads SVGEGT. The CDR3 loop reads CASSSSTLRLDRSYEQYF. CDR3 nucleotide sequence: TGTGCCAGCAGTTCCAGTACCCTTCGACTAGATCGCTCCTACGAGCAGTACTTC.

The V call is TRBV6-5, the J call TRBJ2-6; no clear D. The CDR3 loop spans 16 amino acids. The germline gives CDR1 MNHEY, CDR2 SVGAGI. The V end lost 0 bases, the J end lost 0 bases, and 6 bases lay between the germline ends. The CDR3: CASSYSLRSGANVLTF. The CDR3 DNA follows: TGTGCCAGCAGTTACTCCCTGCGCTCTGGGGCCAACGTCCTGACTTTC.

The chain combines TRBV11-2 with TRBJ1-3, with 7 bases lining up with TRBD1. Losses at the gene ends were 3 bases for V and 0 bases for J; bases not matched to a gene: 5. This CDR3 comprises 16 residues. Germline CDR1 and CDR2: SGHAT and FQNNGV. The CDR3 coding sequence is TGTGCCAGCAGCTTTACTAGGGACAGCTCTGGAAACACCATATATTTT. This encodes CASSFTRDSSGNTIYF.

In DNA, the CDR3 is TGTGCCAGCAGTTTAGCGAACCGGGACAGTGCTGAAGCTTTCTTT. As protein: CASSLANRDSAEAFF. This rearrangement joins TRBV27 to TRBJ1-1; TRBD1 agrees at 7 bases. V trimming: 2 bases; J trimming: 6 bases; junction bases outside the gene matches: 9. CDR3 length equals 15 residues. Germline V gene lookup returns CDR1 MNHEY and CDR2 SMNVEV (reference sequence).